The clone carrying this TCR beta chain was seen many times. The germline gives CDR1 WNHNN, CDR2 SYGVQD (reference sequence). CDR3 length: 15 amino acids. Trimming cost V 0 bases and J 5 bases, with 13 bases left between them. The data originate from a study of T cells in Graves' hyperthyroidism and ophthalmopathy. From RNA transcripts, TCR beta CDR3 regions were amplified. Carried out on the TCR CDR3, a first-round RT-PCR used the HTBI primer set. In TCRdb, the multiplex PCR reads were re-called with MiXCR into one record per CDR3 protein. The sample comprises 690,000 or so distinct CDR3 sequences, around a sixth of which are singletons, and 15% to 20% rests with the top ten. PBMCs stemmed from around 10 ml fresh peripheral blood.

V gene TRBV10-1 combines with J gene TRBJ2-5, with D perhaps being TRBD1 or TRBD2 (5 bases each). The sequenced sample was blood. This TCR derives from a woman in her 50s with Graves' hyperthyroidism that later progressed to Graves' ophthalmopathy. CDR3 sequence reads: CASSESGVPPETQYF. In nucleotides, the CDR3 is TGCGCCAGCAGTGAGTCGGGGGTCCCCCCGGAGACCCAGTACTTC.